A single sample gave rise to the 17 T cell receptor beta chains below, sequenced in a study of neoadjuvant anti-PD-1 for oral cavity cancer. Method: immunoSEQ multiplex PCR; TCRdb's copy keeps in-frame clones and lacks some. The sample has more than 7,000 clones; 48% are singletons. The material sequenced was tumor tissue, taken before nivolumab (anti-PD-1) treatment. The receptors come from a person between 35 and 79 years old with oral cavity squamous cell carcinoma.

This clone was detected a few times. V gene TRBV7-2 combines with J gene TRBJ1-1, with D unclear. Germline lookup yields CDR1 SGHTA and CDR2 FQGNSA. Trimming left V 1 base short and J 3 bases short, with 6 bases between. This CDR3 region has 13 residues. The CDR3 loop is CASSLEDYTEAFF. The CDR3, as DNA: TGTGCCAGCAGCTTAGAGGATTACACTGAAGCTTTCTTT.

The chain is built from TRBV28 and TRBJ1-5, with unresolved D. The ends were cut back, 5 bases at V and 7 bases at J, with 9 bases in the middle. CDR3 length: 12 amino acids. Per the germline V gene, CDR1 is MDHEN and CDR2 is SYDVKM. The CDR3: CASSGREQPQHF. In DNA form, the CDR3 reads TGTGCCAGCAGTGGGAGAGAGCAGCCCCAGCATTTT.

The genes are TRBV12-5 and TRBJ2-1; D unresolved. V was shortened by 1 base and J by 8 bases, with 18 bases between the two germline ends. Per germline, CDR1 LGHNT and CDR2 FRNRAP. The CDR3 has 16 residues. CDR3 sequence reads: CASGLGVGSLNDEQFF. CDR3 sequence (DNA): TGTGCTAGTGGTTTGGGAGTCGGAAGCCTAAACGATGAGCAGTTCTTC.

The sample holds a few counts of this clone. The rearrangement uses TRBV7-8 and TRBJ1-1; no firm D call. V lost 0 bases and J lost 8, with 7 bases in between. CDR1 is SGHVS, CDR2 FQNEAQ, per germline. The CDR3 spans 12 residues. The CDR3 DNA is TGTGCCAGCAGCTTAGCGAACAGAGAAGCTTTCTTT. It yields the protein CASSLANREAFF.

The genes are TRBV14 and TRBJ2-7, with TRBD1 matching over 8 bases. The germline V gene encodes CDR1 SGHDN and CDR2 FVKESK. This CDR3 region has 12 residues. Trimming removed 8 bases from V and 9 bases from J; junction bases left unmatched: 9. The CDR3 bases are TGTGCCAGCCAGGGGGCGGCTTCCGCGCAGTACTTC. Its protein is CASQGAASAQYF.

The CDR3 coding sequence is TGTGCCAGTAGCCGTGGAACAGGGGACGGCATTCAGTACTTC. It translates to CASSRGTGDGIQYF. The chain recombines TRBV19 with TRBJ2-4; 7 nucleotides line up with TRBD1. This CDR3 is built from 14 residues. Trimming at V came to 6 bases and at J to 9 bases, leaving 11 bases not matched to a gene. Germline loops: CDR1 LNHDA, CDR2 SQIVND (reference sequence).

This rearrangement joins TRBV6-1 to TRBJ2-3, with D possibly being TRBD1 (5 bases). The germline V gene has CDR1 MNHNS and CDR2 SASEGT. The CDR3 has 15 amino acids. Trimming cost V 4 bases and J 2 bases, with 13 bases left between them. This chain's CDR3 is CASSGSRRDTDTQYF. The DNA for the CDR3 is TGTGCCAGCAGTGGCAGTCGCAGGGACACAGATACGCAGTATTTT.

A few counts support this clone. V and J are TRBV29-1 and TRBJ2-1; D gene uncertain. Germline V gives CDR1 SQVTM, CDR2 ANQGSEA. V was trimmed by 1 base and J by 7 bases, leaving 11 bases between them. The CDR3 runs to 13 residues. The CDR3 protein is CSVEVVEGNEQFF. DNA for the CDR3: TGCAGCGTTGAAGTCGTGGAAGGGAATGAGCAGTTCTTC.

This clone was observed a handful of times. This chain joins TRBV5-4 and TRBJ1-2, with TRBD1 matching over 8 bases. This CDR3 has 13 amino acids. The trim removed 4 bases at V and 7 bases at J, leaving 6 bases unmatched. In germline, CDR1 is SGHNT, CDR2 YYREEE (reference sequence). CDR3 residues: CASSHGQGSGYTF. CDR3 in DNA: TGTGCCAGCAGCCACGGACAGGGCTCTGGCTACACCTTC.

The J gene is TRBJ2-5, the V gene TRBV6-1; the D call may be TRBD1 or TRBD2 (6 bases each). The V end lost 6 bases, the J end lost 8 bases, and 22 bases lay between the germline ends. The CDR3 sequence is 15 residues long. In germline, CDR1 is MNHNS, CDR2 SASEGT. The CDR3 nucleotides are TGTGCCAGCAGCCCAATAGGGCCACAGGGAGGAACCCAGTACTTC. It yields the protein CASSPIGPQGGTQYF.

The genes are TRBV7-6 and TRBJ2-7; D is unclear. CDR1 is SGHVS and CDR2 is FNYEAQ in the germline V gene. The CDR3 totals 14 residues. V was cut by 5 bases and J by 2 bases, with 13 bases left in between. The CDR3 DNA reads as TGTGCCAGCAGCGCCAGGACCGACCCCTACGAGCAGTACTTC. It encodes CASSARTDPYEQYF.

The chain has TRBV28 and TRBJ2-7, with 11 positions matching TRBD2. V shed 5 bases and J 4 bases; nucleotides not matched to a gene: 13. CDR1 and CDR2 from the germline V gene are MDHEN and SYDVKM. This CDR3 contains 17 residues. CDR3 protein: CASSKGLAGGPYYEQYF. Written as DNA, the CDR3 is TGTGCCAGCAGTAAAGGCCTAGCGGGAGGCCCCTATTACGAGCAGTACTTC. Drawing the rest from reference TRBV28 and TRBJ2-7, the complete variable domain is DVKVTQSSRYLVKRTGEKVFLECVQDMDHENMFWYRQDPGLGLRLIYFSYDVKMKEKGDIPEGYSVSREKKERFSLILESASTNQTSMYLCASSKGLAGGPYYEQYFGPGTRLTVT.

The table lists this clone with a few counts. The CDR3 sequence is CASGGTTANLYGYTF. The CDR3 bases are TGTGCCAGCGGGGGGACGACAGCAAACCTCTATGGCTACACCTTC. The V call is TRBV27, the J call TRBJ1-2; D might be TRBD1 (5 bases). Looked up from germline, CDR1 is MNHEY and CDR2 is SMNVEV (reference sequence). The V and J ends lost 8 bases and 4 bases respectively, with 20 bases between them. The CDR3 runs to 15 residues.

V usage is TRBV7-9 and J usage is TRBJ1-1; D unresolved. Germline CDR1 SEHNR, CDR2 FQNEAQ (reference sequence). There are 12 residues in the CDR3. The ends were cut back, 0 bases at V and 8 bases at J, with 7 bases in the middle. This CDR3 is CASSLALGEAFF. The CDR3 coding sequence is TGTGCCAGCAGCTTAGCGCTCGGCGAAGCTTTCTTT.

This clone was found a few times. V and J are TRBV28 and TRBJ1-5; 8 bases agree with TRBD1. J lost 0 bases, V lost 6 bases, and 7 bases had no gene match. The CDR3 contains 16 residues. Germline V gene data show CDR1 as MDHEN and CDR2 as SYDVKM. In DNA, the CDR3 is TGTGCCAGCAGCAAGGACAGGGCTTATAGCAATCAGCCCCAGCATTTT. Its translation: CASSKDRAYSNQPQHF.

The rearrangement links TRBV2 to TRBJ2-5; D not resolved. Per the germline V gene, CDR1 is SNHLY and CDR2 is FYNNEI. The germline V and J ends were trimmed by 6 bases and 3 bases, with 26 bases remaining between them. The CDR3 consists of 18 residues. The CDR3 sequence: CASSHLATAFQPEETQYF. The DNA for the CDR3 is TGTGCCAGCAGCCACCTCGCCACGGCTTTTCAACCAGAAGAGACCCAGTACTTC.

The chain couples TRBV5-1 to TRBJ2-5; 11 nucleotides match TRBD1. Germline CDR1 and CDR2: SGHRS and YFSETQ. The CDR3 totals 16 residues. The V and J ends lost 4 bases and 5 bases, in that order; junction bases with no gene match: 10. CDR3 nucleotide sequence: TGCGCCAGCAGCCTGAGGGGATGGGACAGGGGGGAGACCCAGTACTTC. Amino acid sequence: CASSLRGWDRGETQYF.